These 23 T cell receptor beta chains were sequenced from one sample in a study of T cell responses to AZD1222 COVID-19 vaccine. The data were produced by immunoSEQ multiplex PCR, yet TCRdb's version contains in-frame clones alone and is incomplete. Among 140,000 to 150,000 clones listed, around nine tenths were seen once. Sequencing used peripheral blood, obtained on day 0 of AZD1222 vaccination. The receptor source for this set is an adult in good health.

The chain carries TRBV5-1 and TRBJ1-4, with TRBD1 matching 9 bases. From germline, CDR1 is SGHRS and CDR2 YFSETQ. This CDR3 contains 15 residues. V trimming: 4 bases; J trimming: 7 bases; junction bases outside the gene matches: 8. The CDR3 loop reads CASSVTGGESEKLFF. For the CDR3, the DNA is TGCGCCAGCAGCGTAACAGGGGGCGAGAGTGAAAAACTGTTTTTT.

In nucleotides, the CDR3 is TGTGCCAGCTCCTACCTGTTCATGAACACTGAAGCTTTCTTT. Its translation: CASSYLFMNTEAFF. The V call is TRBV11-2, the J call TRBJ1-1; D ambiguous. The length of the CDR3 is 14 residues. Germline CDR1 reads SGHAT; CDR2 reads FQNNGV. Trimming stripped 8 bases from V and 0 bases from J, with 13 bases between.

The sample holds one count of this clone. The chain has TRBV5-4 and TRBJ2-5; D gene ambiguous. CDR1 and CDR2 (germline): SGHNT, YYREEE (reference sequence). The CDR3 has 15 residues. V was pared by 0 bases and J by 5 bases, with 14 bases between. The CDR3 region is CASSLGTTFGETQYF. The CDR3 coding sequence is TGTGCCAGCAGCTTGGGTACGACTTTTGGGGAGACCCAGTACTTC.

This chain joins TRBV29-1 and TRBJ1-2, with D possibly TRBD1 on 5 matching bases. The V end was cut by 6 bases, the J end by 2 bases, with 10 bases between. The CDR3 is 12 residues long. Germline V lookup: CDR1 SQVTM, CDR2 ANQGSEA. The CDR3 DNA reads TGCAGCGTCCGGACACCGAACTATGGCTACACCTTC. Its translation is CSVRTPNYGYTF.

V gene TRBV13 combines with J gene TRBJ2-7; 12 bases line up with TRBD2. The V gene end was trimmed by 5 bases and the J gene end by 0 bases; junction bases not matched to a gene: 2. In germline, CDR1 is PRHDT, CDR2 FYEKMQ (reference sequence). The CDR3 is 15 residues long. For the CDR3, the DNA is TGTGCCAGCAGCCTGACTAGCGGGAGCTCCTACGAGCAGTACTTC. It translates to CASSLTSGSSYEQYF.

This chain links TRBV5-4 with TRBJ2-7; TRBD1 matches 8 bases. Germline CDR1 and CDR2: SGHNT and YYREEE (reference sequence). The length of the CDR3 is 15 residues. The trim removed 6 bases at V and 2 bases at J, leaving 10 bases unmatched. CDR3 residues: CASNDPQGGTYEQYF. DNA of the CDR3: TGTGCCAGCAATGATCCACAGGGGGGAACCTACGAGCAGTACTTC.

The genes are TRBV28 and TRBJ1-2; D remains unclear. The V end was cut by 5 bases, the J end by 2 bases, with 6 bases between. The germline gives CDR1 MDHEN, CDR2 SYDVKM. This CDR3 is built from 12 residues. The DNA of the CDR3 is TGTGCCAGCAGTCCCTCAAACTATGGCTACACCTTC. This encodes CASSPSNYGYTF.

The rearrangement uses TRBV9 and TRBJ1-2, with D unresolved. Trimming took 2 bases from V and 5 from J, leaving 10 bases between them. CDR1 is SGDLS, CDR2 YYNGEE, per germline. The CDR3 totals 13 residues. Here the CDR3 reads CASSVPGGYGYTF. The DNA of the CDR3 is TGTGCCAGCAGCGTCCCCGGCGGGTATGGCTACACCTTC.

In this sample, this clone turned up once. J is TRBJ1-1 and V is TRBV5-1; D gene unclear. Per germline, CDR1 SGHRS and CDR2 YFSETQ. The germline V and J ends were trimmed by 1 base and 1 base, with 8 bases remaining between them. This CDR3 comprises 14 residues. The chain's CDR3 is CASSLQFRNTEAFF. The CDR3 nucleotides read TGCGCCAGCAGCTTGCAATTCCGGAACACTGAAGCTTTCTTT. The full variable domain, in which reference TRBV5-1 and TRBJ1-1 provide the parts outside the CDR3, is KAGVTQTPRYLIKTRGQQVTLSCSPISGHRSVSWYQQTPGQGLQFLFEYFSETQRNKGNFPGRFSGRQFSNSRSEMNVSTLELGDSALYLCASSLQFRNTEAFFGQGTRLTVV.

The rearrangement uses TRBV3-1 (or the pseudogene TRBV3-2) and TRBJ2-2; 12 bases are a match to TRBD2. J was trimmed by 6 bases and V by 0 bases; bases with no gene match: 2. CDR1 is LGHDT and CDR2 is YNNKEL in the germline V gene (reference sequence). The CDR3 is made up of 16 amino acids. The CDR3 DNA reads TGTGCCAGCAGCCAAGAGCTAGCGGGAGGGCCCGGGGAGCTGTTTTTT. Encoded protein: CASSQELAGGPGELFF.

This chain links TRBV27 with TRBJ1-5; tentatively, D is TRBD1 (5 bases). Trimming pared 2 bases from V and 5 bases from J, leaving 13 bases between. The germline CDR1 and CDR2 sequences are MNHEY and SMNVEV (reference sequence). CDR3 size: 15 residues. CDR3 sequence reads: CASSLTGGRYQPQHF. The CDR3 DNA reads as TGTGCCAGCAGTTTAACGGGGGGACGGTATCAGCCCCAGCATTTT.

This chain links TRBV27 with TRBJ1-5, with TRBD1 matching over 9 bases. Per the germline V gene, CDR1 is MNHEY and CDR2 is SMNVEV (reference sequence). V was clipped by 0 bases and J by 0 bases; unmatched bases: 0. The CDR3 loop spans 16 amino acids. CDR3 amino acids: CASSLSGQGSNQPQHF. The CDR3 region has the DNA TGTGCCAGCAGTTTATCGGGACAGGGTAGCAATCAGCCCCAGCATTTT.

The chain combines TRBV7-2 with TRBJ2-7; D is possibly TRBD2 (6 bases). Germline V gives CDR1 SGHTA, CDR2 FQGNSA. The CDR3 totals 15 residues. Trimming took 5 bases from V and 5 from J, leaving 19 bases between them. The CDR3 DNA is TGTGCCAGCAGCCCCAGCGGGCCCGGGGCCCACGAGCAGTACTTC. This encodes CASSPSGPGAHEQYF. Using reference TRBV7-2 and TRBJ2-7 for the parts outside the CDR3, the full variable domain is GAGVSQSPSNKVTEKGKDVELRCDPISGHTALYWYRQSLGQGLEFLIYFQGNSAPDKSGLPSDRFSAERTGGSVSTLTIQRTQQEDSAVYLCASSPSGPGAHEQYFGPGTRLTVT.

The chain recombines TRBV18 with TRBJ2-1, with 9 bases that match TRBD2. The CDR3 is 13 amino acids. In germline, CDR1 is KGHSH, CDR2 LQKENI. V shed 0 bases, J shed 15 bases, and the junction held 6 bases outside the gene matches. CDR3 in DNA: TGTGCCAGCTCACCACCGGGGACTAGCTTACCGTTCTTC. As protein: CASSPPGTSLPFF. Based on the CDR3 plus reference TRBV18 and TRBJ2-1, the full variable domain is NAGVMQNPRHLVRRRGQEARLRCSPMKGHSHVYWYRQLPEEGLKFMVYLQKENIIDESGMPKERFSAEFPKEGPSILRIQQVVRGDSAAYFCASSPPGTSLPFFGPGTRLTVL.

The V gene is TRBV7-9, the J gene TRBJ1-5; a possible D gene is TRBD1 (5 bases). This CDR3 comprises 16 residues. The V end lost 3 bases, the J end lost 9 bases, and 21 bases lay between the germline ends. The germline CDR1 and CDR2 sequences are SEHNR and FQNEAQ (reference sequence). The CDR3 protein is CASSLGIPGAQRPQHF. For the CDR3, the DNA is TGTGCCAGCAGCTTGGGGATCCCCGGGGCTCAACGGCCCCAGCATTTT.

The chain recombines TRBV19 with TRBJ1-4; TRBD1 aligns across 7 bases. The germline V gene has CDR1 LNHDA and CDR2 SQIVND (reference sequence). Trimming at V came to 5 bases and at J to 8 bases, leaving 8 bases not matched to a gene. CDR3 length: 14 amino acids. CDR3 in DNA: TGTGCCAGTAGTGTTTACAGGGGCCAGGAAAAACTGTTTTTT. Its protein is CASSVYRGQEKLFF.

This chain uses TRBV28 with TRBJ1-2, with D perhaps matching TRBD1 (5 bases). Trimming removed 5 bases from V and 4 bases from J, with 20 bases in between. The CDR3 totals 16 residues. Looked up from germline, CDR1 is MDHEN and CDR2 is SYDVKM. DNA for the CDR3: TGTGCCAGCAGTGAATCACTTTCCGGGACTACCTATGGCTACACCTTC. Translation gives CASSESLSGTTYGYTF.

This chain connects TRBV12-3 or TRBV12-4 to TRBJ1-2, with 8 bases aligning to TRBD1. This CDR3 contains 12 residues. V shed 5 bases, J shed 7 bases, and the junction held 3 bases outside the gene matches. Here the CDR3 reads CASSVTGVGYTF. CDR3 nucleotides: TGTGCCAGCAGTGTGACAGGGGTTGGCTACACCTTC.

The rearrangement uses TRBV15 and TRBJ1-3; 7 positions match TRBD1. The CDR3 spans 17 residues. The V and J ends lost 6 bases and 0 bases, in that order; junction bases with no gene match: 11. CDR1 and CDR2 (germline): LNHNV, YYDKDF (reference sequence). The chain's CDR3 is CATSLPRGPRSGNTIYF. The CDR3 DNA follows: TGTGCCACCAGTCTCCCGAGGGGGCCCCGCTCTGGAAACACCATATATTTT.

This CDR3 reads CSAVQQEEQFF. The CDR3 bases are TGCAGTGCCGTACAGCAAGAAGAGCAGTTCTTC. The chain carries TRBV20-1 and TRBJ2-1; D gene unclear. The CDR3 contains 11 residues. Trimming took off 6 bases at V and 10 bases at J, with 13 bases between the two ends. Per the germline V gene, CDR1 is DFQATT and CDR2 is SNEGSKA (reference sequence).

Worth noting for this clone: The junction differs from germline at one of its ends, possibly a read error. CDR3 residues: CASRYSGLYNEQFF. Written as DNA, the CDR3 is TGTGCCAGCAGATACTCGGGACTCTACAATGAGCAGTTCTTC. The chain combines TRBV6-2 or TRBV6-3 with TRBJ2-1, with a possible D match to TRBD2 (6 bases). CDR1 is MNHEY and CDR2 is SVGEGT in the germline V gene. The CDR3 covers 14 residues.

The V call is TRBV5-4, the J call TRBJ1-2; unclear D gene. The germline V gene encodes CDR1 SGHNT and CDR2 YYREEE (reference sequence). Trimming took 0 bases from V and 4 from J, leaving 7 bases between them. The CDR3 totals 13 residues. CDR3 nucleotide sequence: TGTGCCAGCAGCTTGGATGAGCTCTATGGCTACACCTTC. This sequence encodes CASSLDELYGYTF.

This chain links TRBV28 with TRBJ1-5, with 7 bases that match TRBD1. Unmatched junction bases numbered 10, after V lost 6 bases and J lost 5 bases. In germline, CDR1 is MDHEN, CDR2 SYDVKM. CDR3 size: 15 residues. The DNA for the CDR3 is TGTGCCAGCAGGAAGGACAGGCCCTGGGATCAGCCCCAGCATTTT. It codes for CASRKDRPWDQPQHF.